This T cell receptor (beta chain) was retrieved from a study of blood T cells in healthy people across ages (dated by TCRdb to about 2015). Some background on the complete study: In model experiments, template switching captured about one uniquely barcoded TCR beta cDNA molecule for every two T cells. Using the same blood draw, the study looked at two additional independent replicas of 1 million unique cDNA reads for two donors, one aged 18 to 30 and the other aged 80 or older. To track age-related changes in TCR beta repertoire diversity, the study relied on deep sequencing normalized with unique cDNA molecular identifiers. Donors of different ages were randomly distributed across sequencing lanes to avoid experimental bias. The donors were split into four age groups: young (average 16 years), middle-aged (about 40), aged (around 67) and long-lived (under 85). What the research found in general, with its limitations: Conclusive comparison of naive and antigen-experienced compartments was prevented by the profiling of bulk unsorted PBMCs. The percentage of naive T cells measured by flow cytometry correlated strongly with observed TCR beta diversity. Observed TCR beta diversity per million T cells fell roughly linearly with age, and a significant reduction was already apparent by age roughly 40. Donor CMV infection status was unknown, potentially confounding age-related changes in expanded clonotypes. Estimates of total diversity based on one million sequenced T cells were considered lower bounds and underestimates. Compared with the aged group, the long-lived group had more naive CD4+ T cells, fewer expanded clones and increased TCR diversity, a pattern suggesting age selection.

Libraries were constructed by 5' RACE. For sequencing, an Illumina HiSeq 2500 was employed. A second PCR of roughly 7 to 11 cycles was performed with a sample-barcoded 5' primer and a J-beta primer mix. A template-switch 5' adaptor carrying 12 random nucleotides introduced a unique molecular identifier onto each TCR beta cDNA molecule. At least 2.5 million CDR3-containing paired-end reads were obtained from each sample. All of the RNA was converted into first-strand cDNA using the Mint cDNA synthesis kit, with a TRBC-specific oligonucleotide serving as the primer. After uracil-DNA glycosylase treatment, a first 18-cycle PCR used universal primers M1SS and BC2_uni_R on all cDNA. The study's processing was this. Each sample was normalized by randomly selecting 1 million high-quality reads, each carrying a distinct molecular identifier. Instead of being binned into consensus sequences, reads with shared molecular identifiers were discarded. MiTCR, run with a Q25 quality threshold and the strictest error-elimination algorithm, handled CDR3 identification, clonotype clustering and error correction. A nonparametric unseen species model with Euler transformation was used to estimate lower-bound total TCR beta diversity. The public reads were quality trimmed at Q25 with fastp and then assembled into clones with MiXCR by TCRdb, keeping productive beta chains. Each entry is one CDR3 protein sequence, shown with its most common DNA and genes. It is TCRdb's table, rather than the study itself, that gives the V and J calls and clone size. The sample records hundreds of thousands of distinct CDR3 sequences, about 53% of which are singletons. About 42% of the sample comes from the top ten.

CDR3 length: 13 amino acids, cysteine to phenylalanine. This entry keeps only the CDR3 DNA: 39 bases, framed from base 1. V is reduced by 10 bases and J by 3 bases, leaving a spacing of 16 bases between them. The germline V gene sets CDR1 to SGHTA and CDR2 to FQGNSA. Points on this clonotype: The clone's antigen remains unknown. Per-base qualities were not stored, and no clone one base away is much larger.

The approximately 39 donors, aged roughly 6 to 95 years, were systemically healthy Caucasian individuals from Russia. Roughly 9.5 milliliters of peripheral blood were drawn from each donor into EDTA-treated Vacutainer tubes. PBMCs were isolated by Ficoll-Paque density-gradient centrifugation, with at least 7 million obtained per sample. Total RNA, at least 5 micrograms per sample, was extracted from PBMCs with Trizol reagent. Naive CD45RAhigh/CD27high T cell percentages were measured by flow cytometry on a PBMC aliquot from every donor. This sequence uses TRBV7-2 and TRBJ2-7, with a tentative D gene TRBD1 over 6 matching bases. The sequence was obtained from a man older than 75 in good health. Sequenced: blood. The CDR3 reads as follows: CATARGHIYEQYF. The nucleotide sequence reads as follows: TGTGCCACCGCCAGGGGACACATCTACGAGCAGTACTTC.